The 15 T cell receptor beta chains below were found in one sample sequenced in a study of blood T cell repertoires in COVID-19. Measured with immunoSEQ multiplex PCR; TCRdb has only the in-frame clones, and not every one. The sample records about 160,000 clones, approximately 78% being singletons. The sample consisted of peripheral blood. These receptors were taken from a human donor in a cohort sampled during active COVID-19.

The chain recombines TRBV19 with TRBJ1-2; 7 positions match TRBD1. The CDR3 is 13 amino acids. Germline-derived CDR1 and CDR2 are LNHDA and SQIVND (reference sequence). Trimming removed 6 bases from V and 4 bases from J; junction bases left unmatched: 5. The CDR3 sequence: CASSRDSFYGYTF. The DNA for the CDR3 is TGTGCCAGTAGCAGGGACAGTTTCTATGGCTACACCTTC.

The chain's CDR3 is CASSQAGVMNTEAFF. The CDR3 region has the DNA TGCGCCAGCAGCCAAGCAGGGGTAATGAACACTGAAGCTTTCTTT. The chain recombines TRBV4-1 with TRBJ1-1; possibly TRBD1 for D (6 bases). CDR3 length equals 15 residues. Deletions cut 1 base from V and 0 bases from J, with 9 bases between. Germline V gene sequence: CDR1 MGHRA, CDR2 YSYEKL.

The chain carries TRBV16 and TRBJ2-1; 10 bases are a match to TRBD2. The CDR3 is made up of 17 amino acids. Germline values: CDR1 KGHSY, CDR2 FQNENV. Trimming took 2 bases from V and 1 from J; bases not matched to a gene: 5. The CDR3 DNA reads TGTGCCAGCAGCCAAATGAGCGGGAGGGGGTCCTACAATGAGCAGTTCTTC. Translated: CASSQMSGRGSYNEQFF.

The chain couples TRBV10-1 to TRBJ2-3; tentative D call: TRBD1 (7 bases). Trimming removed 3 bases at V and 11 bases at J, with 18 bases between. The CDR3 contains 14 residues. CDR1 WNHNN and CDR2 SYGVQD come from the germline V gene (reference sequence). Here the CDR3 DNA reads TGCGCCAGCAGTGATTTTCGGAGGGACAGAAGGCAGTATTTT. This sequence encodes CASSDFRRDRRQYF.

The V gene is TRBV6-2 or TRBV6-3, the J gene TRBJ2-1, with no clear D. V was shortened by 1 base and J by 1 base, with 11 bases between the two germline ends. Germline V CDR1 and CDR2: MNHEY, SVGEGT. The CDR3 is 16 residues long. The CDR3 sequence is CASSYFPSGSYNEQFF. The CDR3 DNA is TGTGCCAGCAGTTACTTCCCTTCGGGTTCCTACAATGAGCAGTTCTTC.

The gene calls are TRBV6-5 and TRBJ1-5, with D possibly matching TRBD1 (6 bases). The CDR3 extends over 13 amino acids. Trimming pared 8 bases from V and 4 bases from J, leaving 12 bases between. Germline lookup yields CDR1 MNHEY and CDR2 SVGAGI. CDR3 sequence (DNA): TGTGCCAGCGGCCGGGACACAAATCAGCCCCAGCATTTT. Translating gives CASGRDTNQPQHF.

A single count supports this clone. The chain is built from TRBV7-2 and TRBJ1-6, with TRBD1 as a possible D gene (5 bases). Germline loops: CDR1 SGHTA, CDR2 FQGNSA. This CDR3 comprises 17 residues. With 1 base removed from V and 6 bases from J, the gap between germline ends came to 16 bases. This CDR3 reads CASSLGRGPQFNSPLHF. CDR3 coding DNA: TGTGCCAGCAGCTTAGGAAGGGGTCCTCAATTTAATTCACCCCTCCACTTT.

The chain recombines TRBV5-3 with TRBJ2-1; tentative D call: TRBD2 (6 bases). TRBV5-3 is identified as an open reading frame with a role that is uncertain. V was cut by 4 bases and J by 3 bases, with 11 bases left in between. The CDR3 has 14 amino acids. The CDR3 spells CARSLGGHYNEQFF. CDR3 DNA sequence: TGTGCCAGAAGCCTCGGGGGTCACTACAATGAGCAGTTCTTC.

V and J are TRBV10-3 and TRBJ2-7, with no clear D. The germline gives CDR1 ENHRY, CDR2 SYGVKD. Trimming shortened V by 4 bases and J by 4 bases, and 5 bases separated the two germline ends. This CDR3 has 11 amino acids. The CDR3 sequence: CAISGHYEQYF. DNA of the CDR3: TGTGCCATCAGTGGACATTACGAGCAGTACTTC.

The chain links TRBV30 to TRBJ2-1; no definite D call. Germline values: CDR1 GTSNPN, CDR2 SVGIG (reference sequence). V shed 1 base and J shed 7 bases, with 8 bases lying between them. CDR3 length equals 12 residues. CDR3 coding DNA: TGTGCCTGGAGTGAGATCGGGAATGAGCAGTTCTTC. This codes for CAWSEIGNEQFF.

This chain connects TRBV4-3 to TRBJ1-5, with D possibly being TRBD1 (5 bases). V was clipped by 0 bases and J by 7 bases, with 10 bases between them. This CDR3 spans 14 amino acids. The germline gives CDR1 LGHNA, CDR2 YSLEER. DNA of the CDR3: TGCGCCAGCAGCCAAGATCTCCAGGGCCAGCCCCAGCATTTT. Amino acids: CASSQDLQGQPQHF.

In this sample, this clone turned up once. CDR3 in DNA: TGTGCCAGCAGCTTAACGAGCTCTGGAAACACCATATATTTT. This codes for CASSLTSSGNTIYF. The rearrangement links TRBV7-6 to TRBJ1-3, with no clear D. In germline, CDR1 is SGHVS, CDR2 FNYEAQ. This CDR3 region has 14 residues. The germline V and J ends were trimmed by 2 bases and 0 bases, with 5 bases remaining between them.

The chain links TRBV27 to TRBJ2-1, with D tentatively TRBD2 (7 bases). The CDR3 length is 17 residues. V lost 3 bases and J 3 bases, leaving 18 bases between the germline ends. Per germline, CDR1 MNHEY and CDR2 SMNVEV (reference sequence). The CDR3 DNA is TGTGCCAGCAGTTTCTCCCGCGGGGGCCATTACTACAATGAGCAGTTCTTC. Residues: CASSFSRGGHYYNEQFF.

V is TRBV5-1 and J is TRBJ2-5, with 8 positions matching TRBD1. Trimming cost V 4 bases and J 1 base; bases outside gene matches: 3. Germline lookup yields CDR1 SGHRS and CDR2 YFSETQ. The CDR3 spans 14 residues. In DNA, the CDR3 is TGCGCCAGCAGCGTCACAGGGGGCCAAGAGACCCAGTACTTC. Protein sequence: CASSVTGGQETQYF.

The V gene is TRBV15, the J gene TRBJ1-5; maybe TRBD1 (6 bases). The CDR3 has 15 amino acids. The germline V gene has CDR1 LNHNV and CDR2 YYDKDF (reference sequence). Trimming cost V 4 bases and J 3 bases, with 13 bases left between them. This CDR3 is CATSTKTGPNQPQHF. The CDR3 DNA reads as TGTGCCACCAGCACTAAGACAGGTCCCAATCAGCCCCAGCATTTT.